This T cell receptor beta chain was recovered during a study of T cells in women clearing cervical HPV infection. Using immunoSEQ multiplex PCR, the repertoire was profiled, and TCRdb retains in-frame clones only, with some absent. Its listing shows about 40,000 clones. CDR1 and CDR2 (germline): SGDLS, YYNGEE. The V and J ends lost 3 bases and 8 bases respectively, with 15 bases between them. The CDR3 has 14 amino acids. A note on this clone: The antigen is unknown. The CDR3 extends 3 residues past the end of the read, so its final part is completed from the germline J gene.

All participants had a single incident cervical HPV16 infection, and prevalent HPV16 infections were excluded. Overall study results and limits: CIN3+ cases had significantly higher TCR richness than controls; evenness did not differ.

Sequenced: blood buffy coat. The rearrangement joins TRBV9 to TRBJ2-1; maybe TRBD1 (5 bases). The receptor's source is a woman between 18 and 70 years old with a cervical HPV16 infection that either progressed to CIN3+ or cleared (not recorded which). The CDR3 here is CASSGRQGSHEQFF. The part of the CDR3 DNA that was read is TGTGCCAGCAGCGGACGCCAGGGCTCGCATGAG. Full variable domain (missing parts from reference TRBV9 and TRBJ2-1): DSGVTQTPKHLITATGQRVTLRCSPRSGDLSVYWYQQSLDQGLQFLIQYYNGEERAKGNILERFSAQQFPDLHSELNLSSLELGDSALYFCASSGRQGSHEQFFGPGTRLTVL.